The rows below give T cell receptor beta chains drawn from one sample of a study of T cells in Graves' hyperthyroidism and ophthalmopathy. TCRdb re-called the multiplex PCR reads through MiXCR, storing one row per CDR3 protein. The table records hundreds of thousands of distinct CDR3 sequences, roughly 14% of them present only once. What was sequenced was blood. The receptors here all came from a woman aged 45-60 years with Graves' ophthalmopathy. Each CDR3 is given with its conserved first and last residue. The D gene is left open where the match is weak. Clone size is shown for a subset of rows, as once, few, many or a class of expanded clone.

TRBJ2-5,TRBD2,many,TRBV3-1,TGTGCCAGCAGCCCGAGTGTAGCGGGAGGGGGCGAGACCCAGTACTTC,CASSPSVAGGGETQYF
TRBJ2-1,.,.,TRBV5-4,TGTGCCAGCAGCTTTAGCGGAATCTCCTACAATGAGCAGTTCTTC,CASSFSGISYNEQFF
TRBJ2-7,.,many,TRBV6-1,TGTGCCAGCAGTCCAGCGGATAGCTCCTACGAGCAGTACTTC,CASSPADSSYEQYF
TRBJ2-1,.,.,TRBV12-3/TRBV12-4,TGTGCCAGCAACAAAGGAGGTGAGCAGTTCTTC,CASNKGGEQFF
TRBJ1-2,.,few,TRBV28,TGTGCCAGCAGCCAAGGGGGGGATAACTATGGCTACACCTTC,CASSQGGDNYGYTF
TRBJ2-1,.,.,TRBV24-1,TGTGCCACCAGTGATCGAGGGGGGGATGAGCAGTTCTTC,CATSDRGGDEQFF
TRBJ2-1,TRBD2,many,TRBV7-9,TGTGCCAGCCGCAAGGGAGGGAAAATGAATGAGCAGTTCTTC,CASRKGGKMNEQFF
TRBJ2-2,.,many,TRBV11-2,TGTGCCAGCAGCTCCCGGGGCACCGGGGAGCTGTTTTTT,CASSSRGTGELFF
TRBJ2-7,TRBD2,many,TRBV6-2/TRBV6-3,TGTGCCGGACGGACTAGCGGGAGCCATGCCTACGAGCAGTACTTC,CAGRTSGSHAYEQYF
TRBJ2-3,.,many,TRBV7-9,TGTGCCAGCAGTTCCACAGATACGCAGTATTTT,CASSSTDTQYF
TRBJ1-1,.,many,TRBV28,TGTGCCAGCAGTTCTAGGGTCGAAGCTTTCTTT,CASSSRVEAFF
TRBJ2-4,.,many,TRBV7-9,TGTGCCAGCAGCTCCCTAGGGGTAGCCAAAAACATTCAGTACTTC,CASSSLGVAKNIQYF
TRBJ2-3,TRBD2,many,TRBV4-3,TGCGCCAGCAGCCACCTCGGGACTAGCGGGGGGACCGCAGATACGCAGTATTTT,CASSHLGTSGGTADTQYF
TRBJ1-2,.,many,TRBV4-1,TGCGCCAGCAGCCAAGGGCCCCCCTATGGCTACACCTTC,CASSQGPPYGYTF
TRBJ2-6,TRBD1,few,TRBV5-1,TGCGCCAGCAGCTCCTACAGGGGCTCTGGGGCCAACGTCCTGACTTTC,CASSSYRGSGANVLTF
TRBJ1-2,.,few,TRBV27,TGTGCCAGCAGTTTAGCCCCCGGGGGGCCCTTAGCTAACTATGGCTACACCTTC,CASSLAPGGPLANYGYTF
TRBJ1-5,TRBD1,.,TRBV19,TGTGCCAGTAGTATAAACGGCAGGGGGCTCCATCAGCCCCAGCATTTT,CASSINGRGLHQPQHF
TRBJ2-7,.,.,TRBV20-1,TGCAGTGCTGAAAGTGGGGCCGGGGCGGGCTCCTACGAGCAGTACTTC,CSAESGAGAGSYEQYF
TRBJ2-1,TRBD2,few,TRBV6-1,TGTGCCAGCAGAGATAGCGGGAGGGTCCATTCCTACAATGAGCAGTTCTTC,CASRDSGRVHSYNEQFF
TRBJ2-1,TRBD2,.,TRBV7-9,TGTGCCAGCAGCACGACTAGCGGGAGGTTTAAGAATGAGCAGTTCTTC,CASSTTSGRFKNEQFF
TRBJ2-7,TRBD2,.,TRBV7-8,TGTGCCAGCAAGGCGGGACTAGCGGGAGGGAGGGTCGAGCAGTACTTC,CASKAGLAGGRVEQYF
TRBJ2-5,.,few,TRBV12-5,TGTGCTAGTGGTTTGGTACGTGGCGGCGAGACCCAGTACTTC,CASGLVRGGETQYF
TRBJ1-2,.,.,TRBV27,TGTGCCAGCAGAACCCCAGGGGAGTTTGGCTACACCTTC,CASRTPGEFGYTF
TRBJ1-2,.,many,TRBV28,TGTGCCAGCAGCTCCGACGACAGTGGCTACACCTTC,CASSSDDSGYTF
TRBJ2-3,.,many,TRBV12-3/TRBV12-4,TGTGCCAGCAGGGGCAGGTGGATGGATACGCAGTATTTT,CASRGRWMDTQYF
TRBJ2-7,.,many,TRBV5-1,TGCGCCAGCAGCTTGGTAACAGGCCATACCTACGAGCAGTACTTC,CASSLVTGHTYEQYF
TRBJ2-7,.,many,TRBV20-1,TGCAGTGCTAGTGAGGGGTCCTACTACGAGCAGTACTTC,CSASEGSYYEQYF
TRBJ2-5,.,few,TRBV6-2/TRBV6-3,TGTGCCAGCGGTGCAGGGGCCACCATTGGGACCCAGTACTTC,CASGAGATIGTQYF
TRBJ2-1,TRBD2,few,TRBV6-1,TGTGCCAGCAACCTGATTAGCGGGAGGGCCAAGAATGAGCAGTTCTTC,CASNLISGRAKNEQFF
TRBJ2-1,.,.,TRBV28,TGTGCCAGCAGTACACGGGGCAATGGGCAGTTCTTC,CASSTRGNGQFF
TRBJ2-2,.,.,TRBV9,TGTGCCAGCAGACAAAGCTGGGACGGCACCGGGGAGCTGTTTTTT,CASRQSWDGTGELFF
TRBJ2-7,.,many,TRBV6-5,TGTGCCAGCAGTTACCCCGGAGGGACAACCTACGAGCAGTACTTC,CASSYPGGTTYEQYF
TRBJ2-3,TRBD2,many,TRBV12-3/TRBV12-4,TGTGCCAGCAGTTTATATTCGGGAGGGAGTACAGATACGCAGTATTTT,CASSLYSGGSTDTQYF
TRBJ1-1,.,few,TRBV19,TGTGCCAGTAACAGTCCGGGATACGGTGTTCGCACTGAAGCTTTCTTT,CASNSPGYGVRTEAFF
TRBJ1-2,.,many,TRBV20-1,TGCAGTGCTAGAGATTTGGGAGGAAATATCTATGGCTACACCTTC,CSARDLGGNIYGYTF
TRBJ1-6,TRBD1,.,TRBV15,TGTGTCACCACATTGGGGACAGATAATTCACCCCTCCACTTT,CVTTLGTDNSPLHF
TRBJ2-1,.,many,TRBV20-1,TGCAGTGCAATAAATGGGGGGAGCTCCTACAATGAGCAGTTCTTC,CSAINGGSSYNEQFF
TRBJ1-6,.,few,TRBV6-1,TGTGCCAGCAGTTCCGACATTACAGGGTCGAGTTCACCCCTCCACTTT,CASSSDITGSSSPLHF
TRBJ2-5,TRBD2,.,TRBV27,TGTGCCAGCAGGCGTGGGGCTAGCGGAACCCAAGAGACCCAGTACTTC,CASRRGASGTQETQYF
TRBJ1-2,.,many,TRBV5-1,TGCGCCAGCAGCTTGGAAGCATTCGGCTACACCTTC,CASSLEAFGYTF
TRBJ2-7,.,many,TRBV7-2,TGTGCCAGCAGCTCCCCGGGAGTCTCCTACGAGCAGTACTTC,CASSSPGVSYEQYF
TRBJ2-1,TRBD2,many,TRBV11-3,TGTGCCAGCAGCCTCCAGATACTAGCGGGAGCGGGTAATGAGCAGTTCTTC,CASSLQILAGAGNEQFF
TRBJ2-7,.,many,TRBV2,TGTGCCAGCAGTGGGGTACAGAGCTACGAGCAGTACTTC,CASSGVQSYEQYF
TRBJ2-3,.,many,TRBV18,TGTGCCAGCTCACCACTTATGGAGATCGGCACAGATACGCAGTATTTT,CASSPLMEIGTDTQYF
TRBJ2-1,TRBD1,.,TRBV9,TGTGCCAGCAGCGTAGTTGGACAGGGGGCTTTCAATGAGCAGTTCTTC,CASSVVGQGAFNEQFF
TRBJ2-7,TRBD1,few,TRBV20-1,TGCAGTGCTTCTCCGGGACAGGTTGCTCGGGACGAGCAGTACTTC,CSASPGQVARDEQYF
TRBJ1-5,.,many,TRBV7-2,TGTGCCAGCAGGGGGGGGCTCAATCAGCCCCAGCATTTT,CASRGGLNQPQHF
TRBJ1-1,.,many,TRBV12-3/TRBV12-4,TGTGCCAGCAGCGGTCGGGCTACCGGGATGAACACTGAAGCTTTCTTT,CASSGRATGMNTEAFF
TRBJ2-2,TRBD1,.,TRBV5-4,TGTGCCAGCAGTGACAGGGGCCCCGGGGAGCTGTTTTTT,CASSDRGPGELFF
TRBJ2-7,.,.,TRBV27,TGTGCCAGCAGCGCATTGGGGTTCTACGAGCAGTACTTC,CASSALGFYEQYF
TRBJ1-2,.,.,TRBV9,TGTGCCAGCAGCGTATGGGAAGAGGGGAACTATGGCTACACCTTC,CASSVWEEGNYGYTF